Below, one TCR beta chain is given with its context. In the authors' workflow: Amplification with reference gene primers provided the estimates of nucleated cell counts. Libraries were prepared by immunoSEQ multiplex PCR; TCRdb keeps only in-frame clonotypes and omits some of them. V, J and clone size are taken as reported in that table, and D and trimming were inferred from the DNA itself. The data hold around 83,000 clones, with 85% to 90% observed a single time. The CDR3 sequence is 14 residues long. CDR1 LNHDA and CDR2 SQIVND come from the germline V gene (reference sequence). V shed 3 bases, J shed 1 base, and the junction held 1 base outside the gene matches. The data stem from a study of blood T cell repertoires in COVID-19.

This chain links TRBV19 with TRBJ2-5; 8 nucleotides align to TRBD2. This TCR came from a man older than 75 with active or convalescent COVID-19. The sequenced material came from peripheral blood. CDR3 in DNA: TGTGCCAGTAGTATCGGGAGGGCCCAAGAGACCCAGTACTTC. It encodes CASSIGRAQETQYF.